This T cell receptor beta chain came from a study of blood T cell repertoires in COVID-19. Study overall: The origin of the acute and convalescent COVID-19 samples was the United States, Italy and Spain. Sources were T cells, B-cell-depleted T cells, or PBMCs; the material itself was cDNA or gDNA.

CDR3 length: 14 amino acids. Trimming pared 1 base from V and 4 bases from J, leaving 11 bases between. Germline assignment: CDR1 LGHNA and CDR2 YSLEER. Sequencing was performed with immunoSEQ multiplex PCR; in TCRdb, only in-frame clones are kept and a portion is missing. The sample carries roughly 260,000 clones, more than 75% recorded once. The receptor's source is a middle-aged man who had recovered from COVID-19. This chain uses TRBV4-3 with TRBJ2-7; D is possibly TRBD1 (5 bases). The sequenced material came from peripheral blood. The CDR3 is CASSQGDSAYEQYF. The CDR3, as DNA: TGCGCCAGCAGCCAAGGAGACAGTGCATACGAGCAGTACTTC.